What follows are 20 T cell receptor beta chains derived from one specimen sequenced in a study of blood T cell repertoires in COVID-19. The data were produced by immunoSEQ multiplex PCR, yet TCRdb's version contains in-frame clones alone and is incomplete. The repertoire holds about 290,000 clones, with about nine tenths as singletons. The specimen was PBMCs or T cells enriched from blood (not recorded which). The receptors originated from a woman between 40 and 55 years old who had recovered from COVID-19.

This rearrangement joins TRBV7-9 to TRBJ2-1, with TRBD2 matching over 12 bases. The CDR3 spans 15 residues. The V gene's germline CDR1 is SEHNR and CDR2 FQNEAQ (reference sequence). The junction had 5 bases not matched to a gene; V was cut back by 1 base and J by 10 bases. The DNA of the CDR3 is TGTGCCAGCAGCTTAGGGGACGGACTAGCGGGGGAGCAGTTCTTC. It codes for CASSLGDGLAGEQFF.

CDR3 in amino acids: CASSPPYRGYTF. The DNA of the CDR3 is TGCGCCAGCAGTCCCCCTTATCGTGGCTACACCTTC. The V gene is TRBV23-1, the J gene TRBJ1-2; D is ambiguous. TRBV23-1 is assigned to the ORF class and has an uncertain function. Trimming shortened V by 4 bases and J by 7 bases, and 10 bases separated the two germline ends. CDR3 length equals 12 residues.

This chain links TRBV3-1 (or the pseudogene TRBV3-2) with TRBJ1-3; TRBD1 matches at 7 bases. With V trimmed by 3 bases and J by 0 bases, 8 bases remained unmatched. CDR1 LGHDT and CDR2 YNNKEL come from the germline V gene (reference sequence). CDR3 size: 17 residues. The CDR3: CASSHARQGRSGNTIYF. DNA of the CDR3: TGTGCCAGCAGCCATGCTAGACAGGGCCGCTCTGGAAACACCATATATTTT.

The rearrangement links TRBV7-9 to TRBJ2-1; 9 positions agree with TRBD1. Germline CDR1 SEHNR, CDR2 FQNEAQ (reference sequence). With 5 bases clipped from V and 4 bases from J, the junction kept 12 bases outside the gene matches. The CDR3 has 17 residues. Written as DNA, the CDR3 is TGTGCCAGCAGCCCCACTCCGGGACAGGGAGGTTACAATGAGCAGTTCTTC. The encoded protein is CASSPTPGQGGYNEQFF.

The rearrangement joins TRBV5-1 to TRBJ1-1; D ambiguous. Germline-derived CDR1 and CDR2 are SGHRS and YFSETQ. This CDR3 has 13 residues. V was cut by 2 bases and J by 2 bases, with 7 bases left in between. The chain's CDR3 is CASSFARNTEAFF. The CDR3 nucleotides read TGCGCCAGCAGCTTCGCCAGAAACACTGAAGCTTTCTTT.

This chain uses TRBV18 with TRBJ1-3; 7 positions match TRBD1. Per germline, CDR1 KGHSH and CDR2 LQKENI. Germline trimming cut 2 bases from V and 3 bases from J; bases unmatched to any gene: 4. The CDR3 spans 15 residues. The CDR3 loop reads CASSPSGQVGNTIYF. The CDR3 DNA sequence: TGTGCCAGCTCACCATCCGGACAGGTTGGAAACACCATATATTTT.

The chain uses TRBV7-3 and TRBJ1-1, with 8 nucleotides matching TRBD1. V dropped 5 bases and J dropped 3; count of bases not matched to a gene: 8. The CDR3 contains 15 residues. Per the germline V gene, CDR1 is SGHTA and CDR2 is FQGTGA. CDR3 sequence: CASSPGQGRDTEAFF. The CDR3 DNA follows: TGTGCCAGCAGCCCCGGACAGGGCCGGGACACTGAAGCTTTCTTT.

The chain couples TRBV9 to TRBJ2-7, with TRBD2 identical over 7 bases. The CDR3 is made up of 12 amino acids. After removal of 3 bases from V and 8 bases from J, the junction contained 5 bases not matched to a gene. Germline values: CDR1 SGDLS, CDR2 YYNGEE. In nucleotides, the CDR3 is TGTGCCAGCAGCGAGGGAGCGGGGCAGCAGTACTTC. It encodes CASSEGAGQQYF.

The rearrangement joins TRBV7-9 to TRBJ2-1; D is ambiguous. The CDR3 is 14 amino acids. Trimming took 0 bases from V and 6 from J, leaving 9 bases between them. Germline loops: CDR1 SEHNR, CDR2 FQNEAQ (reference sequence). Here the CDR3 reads CASSLALPGNEQFF. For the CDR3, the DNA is TGTGCCAGCAGCTTAGCCCTACCTGGCAATGAGCAGTTCTTC.

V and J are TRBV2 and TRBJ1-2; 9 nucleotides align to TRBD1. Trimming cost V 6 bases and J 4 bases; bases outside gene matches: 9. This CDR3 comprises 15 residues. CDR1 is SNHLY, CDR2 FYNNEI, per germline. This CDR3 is CASSENRGPGYGYTF. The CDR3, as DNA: TGTGCCAGCAGCGAAAACAGGGGGCCTGGCTATGGCTACACCTTC.

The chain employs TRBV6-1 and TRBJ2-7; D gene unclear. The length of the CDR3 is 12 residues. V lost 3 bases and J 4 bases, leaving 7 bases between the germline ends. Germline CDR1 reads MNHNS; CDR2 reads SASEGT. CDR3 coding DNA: TGTGCCAGCAGTGATGCGGTGTACGAGCAGTACTTC. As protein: CASSDAVYEQYF.

As DNA, the CDR3 is TGTGCCAGCAGCTTAGCGCTAGGCTCCAGTGAAGCTTTCTTT. This gives the protein CASSLALGSSEAFF. The chain combines TRBV7-2 with TRBJ1-1; D is unclear. With 0 bases removed from V and 7 bases from J, the gap between germline ends came to 12 bases. The CDR3 runs to 14 residues. CDR1 is SGHTA, CDR2 FQGNSA, per germline. The full variable domain, its missing parts supplied by reference TRBV7-2 and TRBJ1-1, is GAGVSQSPSNKVTEKGKDVELRCDPISGHTALYWYRQSLGQGLEFLIYFQGNSAPDKSGLPSDRFSAERTGGSVSTLTIQRTQQEDSAVYLCASSLALGSSEAFFGQGTRLTVV.

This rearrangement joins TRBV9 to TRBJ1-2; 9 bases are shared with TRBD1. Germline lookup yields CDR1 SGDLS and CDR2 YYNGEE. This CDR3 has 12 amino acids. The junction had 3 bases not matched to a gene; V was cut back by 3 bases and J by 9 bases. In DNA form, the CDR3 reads TGTGCCAGCAGCGCCGGACAGGGGCGCTACACCTTC. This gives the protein CASSAGQGRYTF.

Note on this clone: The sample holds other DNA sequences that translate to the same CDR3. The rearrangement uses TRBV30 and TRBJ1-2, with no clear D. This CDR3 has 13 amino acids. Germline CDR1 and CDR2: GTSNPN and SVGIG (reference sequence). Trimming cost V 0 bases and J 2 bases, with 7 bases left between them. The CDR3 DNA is TGTGCCTGGAGTGTACAAGCGAACTATGGCTACACCTTC. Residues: CAWSVQANYGYTF.

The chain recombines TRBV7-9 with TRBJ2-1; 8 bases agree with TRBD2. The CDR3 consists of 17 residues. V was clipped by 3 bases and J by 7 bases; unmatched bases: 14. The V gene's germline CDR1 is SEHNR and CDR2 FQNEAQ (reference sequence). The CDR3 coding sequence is TGTGCCAGCAGCTTTCGCTCAGCGGGAGAGAGCCTAAATGAGCAGTTCTTC. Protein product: CASSFRSAGESLNEQFF.

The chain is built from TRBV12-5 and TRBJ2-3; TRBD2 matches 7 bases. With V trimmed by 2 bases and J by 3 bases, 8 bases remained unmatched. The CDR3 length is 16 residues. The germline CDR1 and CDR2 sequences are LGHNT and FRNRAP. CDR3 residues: CASGLSRELRTDTQYF. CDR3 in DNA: TGTGCTAGTGGTTTGTCGCGGGAGTTGAGGACAGATACGCAGTATTTT. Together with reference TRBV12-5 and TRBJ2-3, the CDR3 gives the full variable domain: DARVTQTPRHKVTEMGQEVTMRCQPILGHNTVFWYRQTMMQGLELLAYFRNRAPLDDSGMPKDRFSAEMPDATLATLKIQPSEPRDSAVYFCASGLSRELRTDTQYFGPGTRLTVL.

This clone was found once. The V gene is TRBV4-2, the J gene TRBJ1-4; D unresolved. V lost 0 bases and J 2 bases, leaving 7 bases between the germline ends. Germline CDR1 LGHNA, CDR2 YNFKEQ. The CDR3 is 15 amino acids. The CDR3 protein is CASSQDGGTNEKLFF. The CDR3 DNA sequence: TGTGCCAGCAGCCAAGACGGAGGGACTAATGAAAAACTGTTTTTT.

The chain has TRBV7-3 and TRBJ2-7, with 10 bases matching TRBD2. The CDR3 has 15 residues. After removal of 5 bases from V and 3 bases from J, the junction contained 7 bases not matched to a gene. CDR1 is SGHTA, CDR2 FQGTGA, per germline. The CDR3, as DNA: TGTGCCAGCAGCCTCCGGACTAGCGGTGTCTACGAGCAGTACTTC. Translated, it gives CASSLRTSGVYEQYF. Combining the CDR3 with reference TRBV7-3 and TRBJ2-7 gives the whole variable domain GAGVSQTPSNKVTEKGKYVELRCDPISGHTALYWYRQSLGQGPEFLIYFQGTGAADDSGLPNDRFFAVRPEGSVSTLKIQRTERGDSAVYLCASSLRTSGVYEQYFGPGTRLTVT.

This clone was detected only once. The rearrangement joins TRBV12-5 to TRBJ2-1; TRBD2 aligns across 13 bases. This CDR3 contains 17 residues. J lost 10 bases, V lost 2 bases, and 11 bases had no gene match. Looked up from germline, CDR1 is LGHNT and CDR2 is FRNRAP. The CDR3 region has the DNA TGTGCTAGTGGTTTGAACAACGGACTAGCGGGAGAGGGGGAGCAGTTCTTC. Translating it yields CASGLNNGLAGEGEQFF.

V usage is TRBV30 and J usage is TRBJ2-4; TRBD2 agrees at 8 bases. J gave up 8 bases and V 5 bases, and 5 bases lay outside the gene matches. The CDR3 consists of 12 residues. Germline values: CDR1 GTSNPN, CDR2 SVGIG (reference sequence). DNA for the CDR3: TGTGCCTGGGAGCGGGAGCGGGACATTCAGTACTTC. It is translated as CAWERERDIQYF.